The T cell receptor (beta chain) under discussion was sequenced for a study of T cell responses to AZD1222 COVID-19 vaccine. CDR1 is SGHAT and CDR2 is FQNNGV in the germline V gene. V was pared by 4 bases and J by 1 base, with 19 bases between. The CDR3 has 17 residues. This table comes from immunoSEQ multiplex PCR, and its TCRdb copy is limited to in-frame clones, with some not included. Found here are about 120,000 clones, 87% of them singletons; the top ten hold about 1.2%. Concerning this clone itself: The antigen is unknown.

Findings and caveats of the study: Spike-specific TCR breadth and depth were elevated following two AZD1222 doses.

The V gene is TRBV11-2, the J gene TRBJ1-2, with D possibly being TRBD1 (6 bases). This sequence originates from an adult in good health. The specimen comprised peripheral blood, sampled on day 0 of AZD1222 vaccination. The CDR3 nucleotides are TGTGCCAGCAGCTCAATACTCAGGGGCGAAAATAACTATGGCTACACCTTC. It specifies CASSSILRGENNYGYTF.